This entry lists 12 T cell receptor beta chains sequenced from one sample in a study of blood T cell repertoires in COVID-19. The data were produced by immunoSEQ multiplex PCR, yet TCRdb's version contains in-frame clones alone and is incomplete. The sample has roughly 71,000 clones, approximately 91% seen once; the top ten hold over 25%. The source material was peripheral blood. The receptors originated from a man aged 50 or older with acute or convalescent COVID-19.

V and J are TRBV6-5 and TRBJ1-1; D not certain. Trimming cost V 4 bases and J 6 bases, with 6 bases left between them. The length of the CDR3 is 11 residues. Germline values: CDR1 MNHEY, CDR2 SVGAGI. The CDR3 reads CASSSRAEAFF. In nucleotides, the CDR3 is TGTGCCAGCAGTTCTCGGGCTGAAGCTTTCTTT.

This chain links TRBV19 with TRBJ2-1; perhaps TRBD2 as D (5 bases). From germline, CDR1 is LNHDA and CDR2 SQIVND (reference sequence). V lost 4 bases and J 0 bases, leaving 7 bases between the germline ends. There are 14 residues in the CDR3. CDR3 amino acids: CASSNRDSYNEQFF. The CDR3 DNA follows: TGTGCCAGTAGTAACCGGGACTCCTACAATGAGCAGTTCTTC. The complete variable domain, with remaining parts taken from reference TRBV19 and TRBJ2-1, reads DGGITQSPKYLFRKEGQNVTLSCEQNLNHDAMYWYRQDPGQGLRLIYYSQIVNDFQKGDIAEGYSVSREKKESFPLTVTSAQKNPTAFYLCASSNRDSYNEQFFGPGTRLTVL.

V is TRBV12-5 and J is TRBJ1-1, with 7 bases identical to TRBD1. Germline V gene sequence: CDR1 LGHNT, CDR2 FRNRAP. The CDR3 has 15 residues. The trim removed 4 bases at V and 0 bases at J, leaving 5 bases unmatched. The CDR3 region is CASGSPDRLNTEAFF. CDR3 DNA: TGTGCTAGTGGTTCACCGGACAGGTTGAACACTGAAGCTTTCTTT.

The chain links TRBV6-5 to TRBJ2-2; unclear D gene. The CDR3 loop spans 15 amino acids. Trimming shortened V by 4 bases and J by 0 bases, and 9 bases separated the two germline ends. CDR1 is MNHEY, CDR2 SVGAGI, per germline. CDR3 sequence: CASSLTLSNTGELFF. CDR3 nucleotides: TGTGCCAGCAGTTTAACTCTATCGAACACCGGGGAGCTGTTTTTT.

The chain carries TRBV11-2 and TRBJ2-1; 7 bases fit TRBD1. CDR3 length: 12 residues. Unmatched junction bases numbered 8, after V lost 6 bases and J lost 12 bases. Per the germline V gene, CDR1 is SGHAT and CDR2 is FQNNGV. CDR3 DNA: TGTGCCAGCAGATTTACAGGGGATGGGCAGTTCTTC. It codes for CASRFTGDGQFF.

J is TRBJ2-3 and V is TRBV6-2 or TRBV6-3, with unresolved D. Trimming took off 4 bases at V and 2 bases at J, with 4 bases between the two ends. This CDR3 spans 12 amino acids. Germline V lookup: CDR1 MNHEY, CDR2 SVGEGT. The chain's CDR3 is CASSSVTDTQYF. In nucleotides, the CDR3 is TGTGCCAGCAGTTCCGTCACAGATACGCAGTATTTT.

This rearrangement joins TRBV10-3 to TRBJ2-2; 7 bases agree with TRBD1. Germline V CDR1 and CDR2: ENHRY, SYGVKD. The CDR3 covers 16 residues. The V and J ends lost 2 bases and 0 bases, in that order; junction bases with no gene match: 3. The CDR3, as DNA: TGTGCCATCAGTGAGCGGACAGGACCGAACACCGGGGAGCTGTTTTTT. Its protein is CAISERTGPNTGELFF.

CDR3 protein: CASSQDGQGFSDEQYF. The CDR3 region has the DNA TGTGCCAGCAGCCAAGATGGACAGGGCTTCTCGGACGAGCAGTACTTC. The V call is TRBV4-2, the J call TRBJ2-7; TRBD1 aligns across 8 bases. The CDR3 is made up of 16 amino acids. V shed 0 bases and J 5 bases; nucleotides not matched to a gene: 9. The germline V gene encodes CDR1 LGHNA and CDR2 YNFKEQ.

The chain employs TRBV5-1 and TRBJ1-3; 11 nucleotides match TRBD1. Germline CDR1 reads SGHRS; CDR2 reads YFSETQ. V trimming: 4 bases; J trimming: 2 bases; junction bases outside the gene matches: 5. This CDR3 has 16 residues. In DNA, the CDR3 is TGCGCCAGCAGCCGAGGGGACAGGGGGGCTGGAAACACCATATATTTT. The encoded protein is CASSRGDRGAGNTIYF.

The DNA of the CDR3 is TGTGCCAGCAGCTTAACGGCAGGGGTCGGCTACACCTTC. This gives the protein CASSLTAGVGYTF. The genes are TRBV7-6 and TRBJ1-2; tentatively, D is TRBD1 (6 bases). Trimming pared 2 bases from V and 8 bases from J, leaving 12 bases between. CDR1 and CDR2 from the germline V gene are SGHVS and FNYEAQ. CDR3 size: 13 residues.

The rearrangement uses TRBV6-5 and TRBJ2-3, with D perhaps matching TRBD2 (6 bases). There are 15 residues in the CDR3. Trimming removed 7 bases from V and 2 bases from J, with 16 bases in between. Germline values: CDR1 MNHEY, CDR2 SVGAGI. CDR3 in DNA: TGTGCCAGCAAAGGGTTTGGGGGGACCACAGATACGCAGTATTTT. As protein: CASKGFGGTTDTQYF.

CDR3 bases: TGTGCCAGCAGCTCATTCCTAGCGAGCGGGGAGACCCAGTACTTC. Protein product: CASSSFLASGETQYF. The chain couples TRBV11-2 to TRBJ2-5, with D perhaps TRBD2 (6 bases). CDR1 and CDR2 (germline): SGHAT, FQNNGV. The V end lost 4 bases, the J end lost 5 bases, and 17 bases lay between the germline ends. This CDR3 comprises 15 residues.